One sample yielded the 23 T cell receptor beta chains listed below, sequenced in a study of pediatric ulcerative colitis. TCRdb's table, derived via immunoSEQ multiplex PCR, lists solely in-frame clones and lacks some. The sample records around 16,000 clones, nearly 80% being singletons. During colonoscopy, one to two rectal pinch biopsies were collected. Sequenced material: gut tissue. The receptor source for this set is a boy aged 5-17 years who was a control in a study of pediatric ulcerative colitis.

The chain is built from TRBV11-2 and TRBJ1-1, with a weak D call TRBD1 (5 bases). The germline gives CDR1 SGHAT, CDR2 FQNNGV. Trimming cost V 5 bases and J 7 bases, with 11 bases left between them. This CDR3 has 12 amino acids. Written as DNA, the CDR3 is TGTGCCAGCAGCCTTGACGGGGGTGAAGCTTTCTTT. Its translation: CASSLDGGEAFF.

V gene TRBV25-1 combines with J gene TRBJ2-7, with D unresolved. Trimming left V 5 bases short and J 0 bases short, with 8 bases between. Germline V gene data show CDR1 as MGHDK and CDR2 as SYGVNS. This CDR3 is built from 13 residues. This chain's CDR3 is CASSPMGSYEQYF. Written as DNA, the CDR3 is TGTGCCAGCAGTCCGATGGGCTCCTACGAGCAGTACTTC.

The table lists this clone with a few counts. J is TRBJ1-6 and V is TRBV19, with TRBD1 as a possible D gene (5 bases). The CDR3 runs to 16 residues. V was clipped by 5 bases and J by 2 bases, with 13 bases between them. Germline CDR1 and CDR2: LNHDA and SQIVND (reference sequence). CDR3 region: CASSSQWGTYNSPLHF. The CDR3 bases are TGTGCCAGTAGTTCCCAGTGGGGGACCTATAATTCACCCCTCCACTTT.

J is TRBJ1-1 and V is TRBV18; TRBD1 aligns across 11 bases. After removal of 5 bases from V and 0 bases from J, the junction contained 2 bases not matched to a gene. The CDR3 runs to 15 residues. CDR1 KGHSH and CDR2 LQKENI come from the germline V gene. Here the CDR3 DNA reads TGTGCCAGCTCAGGGACAGGGGGAATGAACACTGAAGCTTTCTTT. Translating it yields CASSGTGGMNTEAFF.

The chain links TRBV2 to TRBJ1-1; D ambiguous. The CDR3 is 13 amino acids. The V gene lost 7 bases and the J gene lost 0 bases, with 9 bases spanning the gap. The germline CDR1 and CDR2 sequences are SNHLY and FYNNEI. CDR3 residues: CASTKGMNTEAFF. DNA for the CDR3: TGTGCCAGCACCAAAGGGATGAACACTGAAGCTTTCTTT.

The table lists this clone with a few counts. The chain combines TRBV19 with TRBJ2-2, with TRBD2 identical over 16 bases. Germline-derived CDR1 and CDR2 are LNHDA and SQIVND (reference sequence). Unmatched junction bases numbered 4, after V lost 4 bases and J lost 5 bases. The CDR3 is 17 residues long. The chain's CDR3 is CASSKKGLAGGTGELFF. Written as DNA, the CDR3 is TGTGCCAGTAGTAAAAAGGGACTAGCGGGAGGGACCGGGGAGCTGTTTTTT.

The CDR3 region has the DNA TGTGCCTGGAGTGACGGGGTCCCGGGTCAGCCCCAGCATTTT. This encodes CAWSDGVPGQPQHF. The chain couples TRBV30 to TRBJ1-5; D is unclear. Germline V lookup: CDR1 GTSNPN, CDR2 SVGIG (reference sequence). The CDR3 is made up of 14 amino acids. The V end was cut by 1 base, the J end by 6 bases, with 13 bases between. Full variable domain (missing parts from reference TRBV30 and TRBJ1-5): SQTIHQWPATLVQPVGSPLSLECTVEGTSNPNLYWYRQAAGRGLQLLFYSVGIGQISSEVPQNLSASRPQDRQFILSSKKLLLSDSGFYLCAWSDGVPGQPQHFGDGTRLSIL.

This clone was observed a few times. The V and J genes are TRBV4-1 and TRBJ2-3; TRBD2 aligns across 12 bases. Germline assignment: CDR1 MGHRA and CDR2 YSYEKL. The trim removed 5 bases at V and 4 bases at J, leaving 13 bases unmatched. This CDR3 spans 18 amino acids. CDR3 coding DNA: TGCGCCAGCAGCGTAGGTCCCCTTCGACTAGCGGGGGCAGATACGCAGTATTTT. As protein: CASSVGPLRLAGADTQYF.

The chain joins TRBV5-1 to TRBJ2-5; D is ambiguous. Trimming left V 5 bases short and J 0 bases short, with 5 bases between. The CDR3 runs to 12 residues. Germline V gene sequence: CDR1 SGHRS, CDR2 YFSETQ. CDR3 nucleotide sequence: TGCGCCAGCAGTCTCCACCAAGAGACCCAGTACTTC. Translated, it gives CASSLHQETQYF.

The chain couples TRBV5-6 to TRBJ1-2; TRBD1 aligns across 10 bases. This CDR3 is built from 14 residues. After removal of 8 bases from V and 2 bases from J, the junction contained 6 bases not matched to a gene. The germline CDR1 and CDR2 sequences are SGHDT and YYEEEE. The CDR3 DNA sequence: TGTGCCAGTGGACAGGGGGATGTGAACTATGGCTACACCTTC. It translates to CASGQGDVNYGYTF.

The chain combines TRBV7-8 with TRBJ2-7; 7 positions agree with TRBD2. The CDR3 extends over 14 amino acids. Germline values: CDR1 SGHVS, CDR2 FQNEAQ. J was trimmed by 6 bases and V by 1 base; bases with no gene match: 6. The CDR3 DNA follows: TGTGCCAGCAGCTTAGGAGCGGGAAGGGTCGAGCAGTACTTC. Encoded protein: CASSLGAGRVEQYF.

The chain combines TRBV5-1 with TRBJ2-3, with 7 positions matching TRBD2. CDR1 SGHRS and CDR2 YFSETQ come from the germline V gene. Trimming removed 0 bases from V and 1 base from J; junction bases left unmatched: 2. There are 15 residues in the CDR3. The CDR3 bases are TGCGCCAGCAGCTTGGAACGGGAGGGCACAGATACGCAGTATTTT. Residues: CASSLEREGTDTQYF.

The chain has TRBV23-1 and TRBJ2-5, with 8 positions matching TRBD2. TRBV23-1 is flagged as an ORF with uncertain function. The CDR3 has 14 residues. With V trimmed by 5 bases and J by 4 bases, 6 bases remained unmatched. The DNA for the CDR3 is TGCGCCAGCAGTAAGCGGGAGAACGTAGAGACCCAGTACTTC. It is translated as CASSKRENVETQYF.

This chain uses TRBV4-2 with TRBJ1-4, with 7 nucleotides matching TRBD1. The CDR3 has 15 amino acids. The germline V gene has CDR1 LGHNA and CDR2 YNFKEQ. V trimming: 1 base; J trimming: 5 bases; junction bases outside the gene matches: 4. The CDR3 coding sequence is TGTGCCAGCAGCCAAGGGGGACAGCCGAATGAAAAACTGTTTTTT. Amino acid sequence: CASSQGGQPNEKLFF.

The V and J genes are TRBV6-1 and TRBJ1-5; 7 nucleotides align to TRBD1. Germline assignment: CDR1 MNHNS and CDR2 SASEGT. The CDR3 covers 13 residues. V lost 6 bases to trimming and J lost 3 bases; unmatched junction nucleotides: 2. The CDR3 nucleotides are TGTGCCAGCAGGACAGGGAACAATCAGCCCCAGCATTTT. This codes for CASRTGNNQPQHF.

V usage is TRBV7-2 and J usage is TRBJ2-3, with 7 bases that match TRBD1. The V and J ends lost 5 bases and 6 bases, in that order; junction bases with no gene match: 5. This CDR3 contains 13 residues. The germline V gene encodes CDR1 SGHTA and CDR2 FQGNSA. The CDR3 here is CASSLDRVDTQYF. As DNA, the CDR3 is TGTGCCAGCAGCCTTGACAGGGTTGATACGCAGTATTTT.

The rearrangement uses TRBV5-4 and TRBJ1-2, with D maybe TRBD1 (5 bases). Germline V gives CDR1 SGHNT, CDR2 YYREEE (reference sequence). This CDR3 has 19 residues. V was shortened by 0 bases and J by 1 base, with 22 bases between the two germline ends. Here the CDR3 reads CASSLDGYRGTGVNYGYTF. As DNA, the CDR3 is TGTGCCAGCAGCTTGGACGGGTATCGCGGAACGGGGGTTAACTATGGCTACACCTTC.

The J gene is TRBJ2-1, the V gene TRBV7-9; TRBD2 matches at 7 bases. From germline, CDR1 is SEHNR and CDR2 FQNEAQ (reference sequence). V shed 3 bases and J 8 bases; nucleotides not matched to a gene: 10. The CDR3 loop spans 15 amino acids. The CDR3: CASSFGSGGADEQFF. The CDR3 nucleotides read TGTGCCAGCAGCTTTGGGTCGGGAGGAGCCGATGAGCAGTTCTTC.

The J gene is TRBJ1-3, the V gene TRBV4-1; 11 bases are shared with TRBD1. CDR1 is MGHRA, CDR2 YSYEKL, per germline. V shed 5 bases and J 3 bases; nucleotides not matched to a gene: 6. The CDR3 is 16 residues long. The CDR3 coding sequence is TGCGCCAGCAGCTCCGGACAGGGGGCTTTTGGAAACACCATATATTTT. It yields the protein CASSSGQGAFGNTIYF.

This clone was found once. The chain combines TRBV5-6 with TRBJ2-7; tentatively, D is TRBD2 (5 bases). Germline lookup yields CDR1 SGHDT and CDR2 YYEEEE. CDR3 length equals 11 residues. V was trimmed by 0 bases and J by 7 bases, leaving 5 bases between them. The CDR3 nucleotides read TGTGCCAGCAGCTTGGGCGGGGAGCAGTACTTC. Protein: CASSLGGEQYF. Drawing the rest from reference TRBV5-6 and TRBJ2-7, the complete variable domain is DAGVTQSPTHLIKTRGQQVTLRCSPKSGHDTVSWYQQALGQGPQFIFQYYEEEERQRGNFPDRFSGHQFPNYSSELNVNALLLGDSALYLCASSLGGEQYFGPGTRLTVT.

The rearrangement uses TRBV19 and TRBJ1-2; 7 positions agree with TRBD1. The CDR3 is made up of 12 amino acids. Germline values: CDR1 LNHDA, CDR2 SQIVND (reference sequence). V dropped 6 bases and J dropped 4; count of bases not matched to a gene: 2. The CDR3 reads CASRTGLYGYTF. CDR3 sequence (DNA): TGTGCCAGTAGGACAGGGCTCTATGGCTACACCTTC.

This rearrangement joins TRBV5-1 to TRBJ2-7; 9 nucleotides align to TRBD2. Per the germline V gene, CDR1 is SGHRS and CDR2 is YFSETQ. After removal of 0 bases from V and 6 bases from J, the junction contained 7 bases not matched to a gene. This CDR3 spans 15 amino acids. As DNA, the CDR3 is TGCGCCAGCAGCTTGGATCTAGCGGGAAAGAGCGAGCAGTACTTC. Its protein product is CASSLDLAGKSEQYF.

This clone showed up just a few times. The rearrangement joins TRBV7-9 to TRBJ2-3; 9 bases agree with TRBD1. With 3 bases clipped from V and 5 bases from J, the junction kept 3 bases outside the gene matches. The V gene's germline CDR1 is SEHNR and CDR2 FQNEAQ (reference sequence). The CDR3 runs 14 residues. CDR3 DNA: TGTGCCAGCAGCTTGACAGGGGGTAAAGATACGCAGTATTTT. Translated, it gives CASSLTGGKDTQYF.